The 17 T cell receptor beta chains presented below share a single source sample, sequenced in a study of T cells after yellow fever vaccination. TCRdb reprocessed the 5' RACE reads with MiXCR, giving one entry per CDR3 protein. In the table there are 250,000 or so distinct CDR3 sequences, around 3.5% of which are singletons. The starting material was PBMCs, obtained 15 days after the yellow fever booster vaccination. The receptor set was obtained from a man aged 18 to 35 who received the YFV17D yellow fever vaccine.

In its sample, this clonotype was seen many times. This chain uses TRBV7-9 with TRBJ2-1; 9 bases align to TRBD2. Germline loops: CDR1 SEHNR, CDR2 FQNEAQ (reference sequence). This CDR3 is built from 15 residues. The ends lost 6 bases at V and 9 bases at J; junction bases unmatched: 12. Written as DNA, the CDR3 is TGTGCCAGCAGACCCCGCGGGGGGGCTACGGGTGAGCAGTTCTTC. This sequence encodes CASRPRGGATGEQFF.

This clonotype has a count of ten or more. This chain joins TRBV6-2 or TRBV6-3 and TRBJ2-6; 10 positions match TRBD1. This CDR3 has 17 residues. With 2 bases clipped from V and 0 bases from J, the junction kept 1 base outside the gene matches. Germline V lookup: CDR1 MNHEY, CDR2 SVGEGT. The CDR3: CASSYDRGLSGANVLTF. The CDR3 bases are TGTGCCAGCAGTTACGACAGGGGGCTCTCTGGGGCCAACGTCCTGACTTTC.

The rearrangement joins TRBV4-1 to TRBJ1-2; D unclear. The length of the CDR3 is 15 residues. V was clipped by 2 bases and J by 2 bases, with 12 bases between them. Germline values: CDR1 MGHRA, CDR2 YSYEKL. The chain's CDR3 is CASSQTPVGNYGYTF. The DNA for the CDR3 is TGCGCCAGCAGCCAAACCCCCGTAGGCAACTATGGCTACACCTTC.

In this sample, this clonotype turned up many times. The rearrangement uses TRBV7-2 and TRBJ2-3; D gene ambiguous. The CDR3 is made up of 15 amino acids. Germline V gene lookup returns CDR1 SGHTA and CDR2 FQGNSA. Deletions cut 5 bases from V and 1 base from J, with 13 bases between. CDR3 protein: CASSLGIAGTDTQYF. For the CDR3, the DNA is TGTGCCAGCAGCCTGGGGATAGCAGGCACAGATACGCAGTATTTT.

The chain has TRBV4-3 and TRBJ1-3; D not certain. Looked up from germline, CDR1 is LGHNA and CDR2 is YSLEER. Trimming pared 0 bases from V and 4 bases from J, leaving 10 bases between. This CDR3 is 15 amino acids long. CDR3 sequence: CASSQDRGEGNTIYF. CDR3 coding DNA: TGCGCCAGCAGCCAAGATCGCGGGGAAGGAAACACCATATATTTT.

This clonotype showed up many times. V usage is TRBV20-1 and J usage is TRBJ1-3; TRBD1 might be the D (6 bases). Germline CDR1 is DFQATT and CDR2 is SNEGSKA (reference sequence). The V and J ends lost 6 bases and 3 bases respectively, with 21 bases between them. This CDR3 has 16 residues. Here the CDR3 DNA reads TGCAGTGCCCGAGGGGCCGGGACAAACGTTGGAAACACCATATATTTT. Translated: CSARGAGTNVGNTIYF.

This clonotype occurred many times. The J gene is TRBJ1-4, the V gene TRBV19; D gene uncertain. Trimming pared 5 bases from V and 0 bases from J, leaving 13 bases between. CDR1 and CDR2 (germline): LNHDA, SQIVND (reference sequence). This CDR3 is built from 16 residues. CDR3 region: CASSFVQIATNEKLFF. The CDR3 DNA sequence: TGTGCCAGTAGTTTCGTTCAGATTGCAACTAATGAAAAACTGTTTTTT.

This clonotype was seen at least ten times. This rearrangement joins TRBV12-3 or TRBV12-4 to TRBJ2-3; 7 nucleotides agree with TRBD1. The CDR3 loop spans 15 amino acids. Trimming cost V 8 bases and J 2 bases; bases outside gene matches: 10. CDR3 in DNA: TGTGCCAGCTCGACACAGGGGACCCTCACAGATACGCAGTATTTT. Translation gives CASSTQGTLTDTQYF.

This clonotype was seen at least ten times. The chain links TRBV12-3 or TRBV12-4 to TRBJ2-3; unclear D gene. V lost 7 bases and J 5 bases, leaving 13 bases between the germline ends. The CDR3 is 13 amino acids. The CDR3 reads CASTPIVRDTQYF. DNA of the CDR3: TGTGCCAGCACGCCCATAGTGAGAGATACGCAGTATTTT.

This clonotype was seen repeatedly, ten times or more. As DNA, the CDR3 is TGTGCCAGCAGCTTAGACTTCATTGGACAGGGTATGAACACTGAAGCTTTCTTT. The encoded protein is CASSLDFIGQGMNTEAFF. The V gene is TRBV11-1, the J gene TRBJ1-1, with TRBD1 matching 8 bases. Germline CDR1 and CDR2: SGHAT and FQDESV (reference sequence). The CDR3 is made up of 18 amino acids. With 1 base clipped from V and 0 bases from J, the junction kept 10 bases outside the gene matches.

This clonotype was observed many times. V gene TRBV4-3 combines with J gene TRBJ1-5; no clear D gene. This CDR3 comprises 15 residues. Germline V gives CDR1 LGHNA, CDR2 YSLEER. The V gene lost 0 bases and the J gene lost 1 base, with 7 bases spanning the gap. The CDR3 nucleotides read TGCGCCAGCAGCCAAGAGTTTGGGAGCAATCAGCCCCAGCATTTT. It specifies CASSQEFGSNQPQHF.

This clonotype was counted ten times or more. V and J are TRBV20-1 and TRBJ1-2; D might be TRBD1 (5 bases). The length of the CDR3 is 14 residues. Per germline, CDR1 DFQATT and CDR2 SNEGSKA (reference sequence). V was cut by 0 bases and J by 3 bases, with 11 bases left in between. CDR3 sequence: CSARDYGRDYGYTF. The CDR3 DNA is TGCAGTGCTAGAGATTACGGCAGGGACTATGGCTACACCTTC.

V is TRBV12-3 or TRBV12-4 and J is TRBJ2-7; 7 bases agree with TRBD1. J gave up 0 bases and V 7 bases, and 9 bases lay outside the gene matches. This CDR3 comprises 15 residues. The CDR3 here is CASTSGTENSYEQYF. DNA of the CDR3: TGTGCCAGCACTTCCGGGACAGAGAACTCCTACGAGCAGTACTTC.

This clonotype was recorded many times. V gene TRBV7-2 combines with J gene TRBJ1-4; no reliable D call. The germline CDR1 and CDR2 sequences are SGHTA and FQGNSA. There are 14 residues in the CDR3. The V and J ends lost 4 bases and 5 bases respectively, with 11 bases between them. The CDR3 nucleotides read TGTGCCAGCAGCTCCCATCCCGTGAATGAAAAACTGTTTTTT. The encoded protein is CASSSHPVNEKLFF. The full variable domain, its missing parts supplied by reference TRBV7-2 and TRBJ1-4, is GAGVSQSPSNKVTEKGKDVELRCDPISGHTALYWYRQSLGQGLEFLIYFQGNSAPDKSGLPSDRFSAERTGGSVSTLTIQRTQQEDSAVYLCASSSHPVNEKLFFGSGTQLSVL.

This clonotype was seen ten or more times. The V gene is TRBV6-2 or TRBV6-3, the J gene TRBJ1-6; TRBD1 agrees at 8 bases. With 2 bases clipped from V and 6 bases from J, the junction kept 3 bases outside the gene matches. The CDR3 loop spans 15 amino acids. Germline V gene data show CDR1 as MNHEY and CDR2 as SVGEGT. In DNA, the CDR3 is TGTGCCAGCAGTTACCGGACAGGGACTAATTCACCCCTCCACTTT. It is translated as CASSYRTGTNSPLHF.

This chain links TRBV5-1 with TRBJ2-5, with D tentatively TRBD1 (6 bases). Germline V gene lookup returns CDR1 SGHRS and CDR2 YFSETQ. The CDR3 consists of 13 residues. V was trimmed by 3 bases and J by 4 bases, leaving 10 bases between them. The CDR3 sequence: CASSSTGIETQYF. DNA for the CDR3: TGCGCCAGCAGCTCCACAGGGATAGAGACCCAGTACTTC.

This clonotype was observed many times. The genes are TRBV18 and TRBJ2-2, with unresolved D. There are 13 residues in the CDR3. V lost 3 bases to trimming and J lost 4 bases, with 6 bases between them. Per germline, CDR1 KGHSH and CDR2 LQKENI. In DNA form, the CDR3 reads TGTGCCAGCTCACCTCCGGTCACCGGGGAGCTGTTTTTT. This codes for CASSPPVTGELFF. Complete variable domain (other parts from reference TRBV18 and TRBJ2-2): NAGVMQNPRHLVRRRGQEARLRCSPMKGHSHVYWYRQLPEEGLKFMVYLQKENIIDESGMPKERFSAEFPKEGPSILRIQQVVRGDSAAYFCASSPPVTGELFFGEGSRLTVL.